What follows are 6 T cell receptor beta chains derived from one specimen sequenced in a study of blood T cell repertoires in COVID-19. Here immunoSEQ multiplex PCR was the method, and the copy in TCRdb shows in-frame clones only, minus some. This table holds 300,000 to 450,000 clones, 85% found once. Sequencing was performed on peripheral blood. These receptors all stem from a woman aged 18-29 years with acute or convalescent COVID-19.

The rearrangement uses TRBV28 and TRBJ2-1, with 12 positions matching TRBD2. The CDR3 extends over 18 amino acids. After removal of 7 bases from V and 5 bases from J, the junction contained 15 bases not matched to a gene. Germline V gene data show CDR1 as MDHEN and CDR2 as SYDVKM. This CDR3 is CASNGGGGRLAGDNEQFF. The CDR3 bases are TGTGCCAGCAATGGTGGGGGGGGAAGACTAGCGGGAGACAATGAGCAGTTCTTC.

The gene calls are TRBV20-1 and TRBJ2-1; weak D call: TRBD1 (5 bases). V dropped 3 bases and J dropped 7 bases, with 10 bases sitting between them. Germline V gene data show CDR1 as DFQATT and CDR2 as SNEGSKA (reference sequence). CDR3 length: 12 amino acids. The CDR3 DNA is TGCAGTGCTAGTCCCAGGGATAATGAGCAGTTCTTC. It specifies CSASPRDNEQFF.

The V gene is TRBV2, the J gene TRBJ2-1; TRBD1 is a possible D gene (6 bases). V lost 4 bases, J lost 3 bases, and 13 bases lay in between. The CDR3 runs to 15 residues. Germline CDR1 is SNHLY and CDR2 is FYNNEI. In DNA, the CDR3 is TGTGCCAGCAGTGGGGGGCCCGGGTTCTACAATGAGCAGTTCTTC. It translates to CASSGGPGFYNEQFF.

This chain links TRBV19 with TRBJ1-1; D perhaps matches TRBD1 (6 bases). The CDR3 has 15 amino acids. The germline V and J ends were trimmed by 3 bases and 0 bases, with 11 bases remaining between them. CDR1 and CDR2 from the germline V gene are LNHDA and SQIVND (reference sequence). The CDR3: CASSILGGMNTEAFF. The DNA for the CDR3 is TGTGCCAGTAGTATCCTAGGGGGTATGAACACTGAAGCTTTCTTT.

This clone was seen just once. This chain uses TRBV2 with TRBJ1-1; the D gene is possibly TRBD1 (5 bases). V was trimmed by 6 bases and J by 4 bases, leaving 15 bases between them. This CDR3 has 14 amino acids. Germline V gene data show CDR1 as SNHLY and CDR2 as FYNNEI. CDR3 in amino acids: CASRGGFRATEAFF. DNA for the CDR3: TGTGCCAGCAGGGGAGGGTTCAGGGCCACTGAAGCTTTCTTT. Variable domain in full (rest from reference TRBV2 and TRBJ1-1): EPEVTQTPSHQVTQMGQEVILRCVPISNHLYFYWYRQILGQKVEFLVSFYNNEISEKSEIFDDQFSVERPDGSNFTLKIRSTKLEDSAMYFCASRGGFRATEAFFGQGTRLTVV.

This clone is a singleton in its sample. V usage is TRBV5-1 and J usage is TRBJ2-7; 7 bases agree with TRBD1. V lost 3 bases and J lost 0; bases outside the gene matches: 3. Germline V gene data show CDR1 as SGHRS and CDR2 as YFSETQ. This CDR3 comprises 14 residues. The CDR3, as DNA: TGCGCCAGCAGCTCCGGGACAGCCTCCTACGAGCAGTACTTC. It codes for CASSSGTASYEQYF.